This TCR beta chain was found in a study of T cells after yellow fever vaccination. TCRdb redid the calling of the 5' RACE reads with MiXCR, one entry per CDR3 protein. Of about 53,000 distinct CDR3 sequences listed, approximately 5.7% are singletons. The CDR3 extends over 10 amino acids. Germline CDR1 SEHNR, CDR2 FQNEAQ (reference sequence). The V and J ends lost 8 bases and 6 bases respectively, with 4 bases between them. The V call is TRBV7-9, the J call TRBJ2-2; D unresolved. This receptor was identified in a man between 18 and 29 years old who received the YFV17D yellow fever vaccine. The sequencing here drew on PBMCs, either bulk or a sorted T-cell subset (CD4+, CD8+, memory, or dextramer-sorted; not recorded which), taken on the day of the yellow fever booster vaccination. The CDR3 bases are TGTGCCAGCGCACCCGGGGAGCTGTTTTTT. This translates into CASAPGELFF.